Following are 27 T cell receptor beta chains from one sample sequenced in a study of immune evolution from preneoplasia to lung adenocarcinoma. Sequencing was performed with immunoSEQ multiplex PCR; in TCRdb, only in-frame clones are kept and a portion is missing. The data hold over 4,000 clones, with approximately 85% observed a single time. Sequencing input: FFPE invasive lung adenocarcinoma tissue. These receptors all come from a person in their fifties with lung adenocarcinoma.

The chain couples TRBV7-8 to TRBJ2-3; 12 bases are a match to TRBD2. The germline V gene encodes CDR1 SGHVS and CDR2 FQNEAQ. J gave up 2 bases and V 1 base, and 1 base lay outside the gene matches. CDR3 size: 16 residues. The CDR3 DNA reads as TGTGCCAGCAGCTTAGGGACTAGCGGGGCCACAGATACGCAGTATTTT. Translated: CASSLGTSGATDTQYF. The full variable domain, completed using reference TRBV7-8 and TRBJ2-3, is GAGVSQSPRYKVAKRGQDVALRCDPISGHVSLFWYQQALGQGPEFLTYFQNEAQLDKSGLPSDRFFAERPEGSVSTLKIQRTQQEDSAVYLCASSLGTSGATDTQYFGPGTRLTVL.

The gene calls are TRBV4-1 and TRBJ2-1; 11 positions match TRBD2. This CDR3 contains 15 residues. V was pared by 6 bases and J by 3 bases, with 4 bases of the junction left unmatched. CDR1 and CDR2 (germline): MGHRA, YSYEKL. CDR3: CASSLAGGYYNEQFF. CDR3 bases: TGCGCCAGCAGTCTAGCGGGAGGATACTACAATGAGCAGTTCTTC.

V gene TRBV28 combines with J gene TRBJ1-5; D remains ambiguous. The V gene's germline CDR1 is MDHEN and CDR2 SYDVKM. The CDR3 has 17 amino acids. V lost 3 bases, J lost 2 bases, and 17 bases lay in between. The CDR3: CASSLDYRGGRNQPQHF. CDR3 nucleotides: TGTGCCAGCAGTTTGGATTACCGTGGTGGGCGCAATCAGCCCCAGCATTTT.

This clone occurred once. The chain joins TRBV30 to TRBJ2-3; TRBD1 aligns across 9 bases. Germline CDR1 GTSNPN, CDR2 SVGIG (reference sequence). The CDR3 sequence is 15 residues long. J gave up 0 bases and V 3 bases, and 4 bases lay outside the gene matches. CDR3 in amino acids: CAWRIQGASTDTQYF. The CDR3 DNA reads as TGTGCCTGGAGAATACAGGGGGCTAGCACAGATACGCAGTATTTT. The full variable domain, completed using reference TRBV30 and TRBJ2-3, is SQTIHQWPATLVQPVGSPLSLECTVEGTSNPNLYWYRQAAGRGLQLLFYSVGIGQISSEVPQNLSASRPQDRQFILSSKKLLLSDSGFYLCAWRIQGASTDTQYFGPGTRLTVL.

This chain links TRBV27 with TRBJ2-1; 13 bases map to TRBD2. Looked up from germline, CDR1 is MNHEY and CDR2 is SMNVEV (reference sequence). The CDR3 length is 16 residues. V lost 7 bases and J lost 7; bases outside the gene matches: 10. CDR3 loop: CASIGRTSGSWNEQFF. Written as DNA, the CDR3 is TGTGCCAGCATAGGGCGGACTAGCGGGAGTTGGAATGAGCAGTTCTTC.

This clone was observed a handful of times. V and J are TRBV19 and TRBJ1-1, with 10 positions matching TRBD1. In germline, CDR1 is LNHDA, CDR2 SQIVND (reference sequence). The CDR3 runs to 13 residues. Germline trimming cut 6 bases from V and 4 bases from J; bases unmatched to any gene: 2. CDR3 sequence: CASSRDRGTEAFF. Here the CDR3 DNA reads TGTGCCAGTAGCAGGGACAGGGGCACTGAAGCTTTCTTT.

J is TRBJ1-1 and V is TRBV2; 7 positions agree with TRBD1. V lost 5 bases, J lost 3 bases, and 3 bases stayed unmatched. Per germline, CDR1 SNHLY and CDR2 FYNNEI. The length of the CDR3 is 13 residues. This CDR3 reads CASSPDRYTEAFF. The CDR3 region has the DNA TGTGCCAGCAGTCCGGACAGGTACACTGAAGCTTTCTTT.

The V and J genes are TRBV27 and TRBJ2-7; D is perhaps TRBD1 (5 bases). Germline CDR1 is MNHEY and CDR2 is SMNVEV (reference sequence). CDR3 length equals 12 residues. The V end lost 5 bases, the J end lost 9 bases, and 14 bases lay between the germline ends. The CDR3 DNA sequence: TGTGCCAGCAGTGTCCCCAAGGGGCCGCAGTACTTC. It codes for CASSVPKGPQYF.

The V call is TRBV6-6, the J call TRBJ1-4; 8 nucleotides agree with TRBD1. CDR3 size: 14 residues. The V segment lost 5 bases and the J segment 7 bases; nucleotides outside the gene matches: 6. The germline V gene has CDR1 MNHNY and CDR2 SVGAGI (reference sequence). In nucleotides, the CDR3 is TGTGCCAGCAGTCCTCGGACAGGGCGTGAAAAACTGTTTTTT. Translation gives CASSPRTGREKLFF.

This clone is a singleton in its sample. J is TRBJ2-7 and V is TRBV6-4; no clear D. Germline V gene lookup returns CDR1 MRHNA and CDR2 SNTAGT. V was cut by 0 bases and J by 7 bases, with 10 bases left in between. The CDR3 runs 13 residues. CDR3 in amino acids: CASSDSPLTEQYF. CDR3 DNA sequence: TGTGCCAGCAGTGACTCCCCCTTGACGGAGCAGTACTTC.

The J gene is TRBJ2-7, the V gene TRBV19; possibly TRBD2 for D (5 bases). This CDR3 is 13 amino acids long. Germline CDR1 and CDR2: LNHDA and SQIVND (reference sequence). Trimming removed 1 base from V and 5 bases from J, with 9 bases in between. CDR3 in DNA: TGTGCCAGTAGTATAGGTCCCGGGGACGAGCAGTACTTC. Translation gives CASSIGPGDEQYF.

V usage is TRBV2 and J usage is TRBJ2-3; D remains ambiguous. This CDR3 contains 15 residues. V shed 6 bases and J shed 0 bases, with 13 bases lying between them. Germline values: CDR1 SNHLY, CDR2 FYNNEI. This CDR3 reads CASRDTPSSTDTQYF. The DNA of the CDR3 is TGTGCCAGCAGGGATACACCTTCTAGCACAGATACGCAGTATTTT.

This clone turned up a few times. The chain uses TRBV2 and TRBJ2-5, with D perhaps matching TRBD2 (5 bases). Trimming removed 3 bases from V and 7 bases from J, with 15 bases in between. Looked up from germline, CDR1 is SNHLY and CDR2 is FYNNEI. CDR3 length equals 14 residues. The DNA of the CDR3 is TGTGCCAGCAGTGATTTAGCCCCGGAGGTGACCCAGTACTTC. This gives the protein CASSDLAPEVTQYF.

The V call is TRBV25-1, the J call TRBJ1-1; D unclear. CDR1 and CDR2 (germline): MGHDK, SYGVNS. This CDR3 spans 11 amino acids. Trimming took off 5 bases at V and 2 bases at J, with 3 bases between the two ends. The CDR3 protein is CASSSNTEAFF. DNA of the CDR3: TGTGCCAGCAGTTCAAACACTGAAGCTTTCTTT.

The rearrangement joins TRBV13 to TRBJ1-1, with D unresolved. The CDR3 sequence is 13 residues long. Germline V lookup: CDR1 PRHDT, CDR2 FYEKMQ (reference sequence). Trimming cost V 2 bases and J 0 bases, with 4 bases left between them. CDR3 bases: TGTGCCAGCAGCTTAACCCTGAACACTGAAGCTTTCTTT. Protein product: CASSLTLNTEAFF.

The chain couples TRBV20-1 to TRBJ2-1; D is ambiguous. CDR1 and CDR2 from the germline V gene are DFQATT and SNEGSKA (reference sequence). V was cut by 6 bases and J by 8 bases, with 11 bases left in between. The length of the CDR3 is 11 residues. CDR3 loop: CSARTADEQFF. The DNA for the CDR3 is TGCAGTGCAAGAACGGCCGATGAGCAGTTCTTC.

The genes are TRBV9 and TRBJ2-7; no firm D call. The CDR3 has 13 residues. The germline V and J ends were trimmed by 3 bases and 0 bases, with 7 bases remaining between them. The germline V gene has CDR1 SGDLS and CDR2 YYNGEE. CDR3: CASSGGPSYEQYF. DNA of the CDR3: TGTGCCAGCAGCGGGGGTCCCTCCTACGAGCAGTACTTC. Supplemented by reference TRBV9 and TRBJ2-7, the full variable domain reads DSGVTQTPKHLITATGQRVTLRCSPRSGDLSVYWYQQSLDQGLQFLIQYYNGEERAKGNILERFSAQQFPDLHSELNLSSLELGDSALYFCASSGGPSYEQYFGPGTRLTVT.

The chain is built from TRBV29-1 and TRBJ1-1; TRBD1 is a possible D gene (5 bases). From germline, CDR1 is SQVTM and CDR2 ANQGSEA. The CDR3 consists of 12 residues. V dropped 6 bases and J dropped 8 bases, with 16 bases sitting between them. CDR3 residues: CSVRWDYGEAFF. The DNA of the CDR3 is TGCAGCGTCAGGTGGGACTACGGGGAAGCTTTCTTT.

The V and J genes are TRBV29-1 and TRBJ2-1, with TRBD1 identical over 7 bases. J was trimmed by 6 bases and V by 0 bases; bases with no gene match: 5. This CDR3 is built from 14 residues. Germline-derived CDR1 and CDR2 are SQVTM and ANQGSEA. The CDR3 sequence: CSVEEGGAGNEQFF. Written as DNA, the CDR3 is TGCAGCGTTGAAGAAGGGGGCGCCGGCAATGAGCAGTTCTTC.

The CDR3 DNA sequence: TGTGCCAGCAGTGCCGCTAGCGGAAGAGATACGCAGTATTTT. Protein sequence: CASSAASGRDTQYF. The chain combines TRBV2 with TRBJ2-3, with 7 bases aligning to TRBD2. V lost 4 bases to trimming and J lost 5 bases; unmatched junction nucleotides: 6. This CDR3 spans 14 amino acids. Germline V gene data show CDR1 as SNHLY and CDR2 as FYNNEI.

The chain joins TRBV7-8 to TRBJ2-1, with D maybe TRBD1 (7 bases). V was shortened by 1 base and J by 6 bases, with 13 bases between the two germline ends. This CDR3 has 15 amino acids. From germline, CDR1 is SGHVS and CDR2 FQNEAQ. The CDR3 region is CASSLGYRGGNEQFF. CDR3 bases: TGTGCCAGCAGCTTAGGGTACAGGGGAGGCAATGAGCAGTTCTTC.

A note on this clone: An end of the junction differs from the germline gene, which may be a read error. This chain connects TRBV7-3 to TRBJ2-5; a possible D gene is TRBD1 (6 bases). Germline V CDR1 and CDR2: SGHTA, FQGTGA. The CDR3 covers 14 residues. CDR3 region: CASSLTGSKETQYF. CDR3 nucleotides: TGTGCCAGTAGCTTAACAGGGTCGAAAGAGACCCAGTACTTC.

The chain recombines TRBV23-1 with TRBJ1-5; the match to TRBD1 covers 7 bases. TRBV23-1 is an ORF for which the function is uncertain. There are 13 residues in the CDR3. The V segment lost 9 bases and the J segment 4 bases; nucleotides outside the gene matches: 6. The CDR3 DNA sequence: TGCGCCAGGGACAGGATTCAGAATCAGCCCCAGCATTTT. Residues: CARDRIQNQPQHF.

CDR3 DNA sequence: TGTGCCAGCAGCTTCTTAGCCAGGGGGCGTGCTTTCTTT. Its protein product is CASSFLARGRAFF. V gene TRBV5-6 combines with J gene TRBJ1-1; TRBD1 matches at 8 bases. The germline gives CDR1 SGHDT, CDR2 YYEEEE. Unmatched junction bases numbered 8, after V lost 2 bases and J lost 11 bases. There are 13 residues in the CDR3. The complete variable domain, with remaining parts taken from reference TRBV5-6 and TRBJ1-1, reads DAGVTQSPTHLIKTRGQQVTLRCSPKSGHDTVSWYQQALGQGPQFIFQYYEEEERQRGNFPDRFSGHQFPNYSSELNVNALLLGDSALYLCASSFLARGRAFFGQGTRLTVV.

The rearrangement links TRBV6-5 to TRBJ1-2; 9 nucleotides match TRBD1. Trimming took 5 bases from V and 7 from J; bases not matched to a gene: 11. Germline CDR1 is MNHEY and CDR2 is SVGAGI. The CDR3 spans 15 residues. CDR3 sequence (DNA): TGTGCCAGCAGTCCGTACCGGGACAGGGTAATTGGCTACACCTTC. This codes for CASSPYRDRVIGYTF.

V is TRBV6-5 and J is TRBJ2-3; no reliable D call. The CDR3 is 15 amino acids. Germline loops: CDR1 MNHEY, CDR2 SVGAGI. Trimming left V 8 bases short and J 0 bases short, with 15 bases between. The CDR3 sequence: CASRPVQRSTDTQYF. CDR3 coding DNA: TGTGCCAGCCGGCCGGTCCAGAGAAGCACAGATACGCAGTATTTT.

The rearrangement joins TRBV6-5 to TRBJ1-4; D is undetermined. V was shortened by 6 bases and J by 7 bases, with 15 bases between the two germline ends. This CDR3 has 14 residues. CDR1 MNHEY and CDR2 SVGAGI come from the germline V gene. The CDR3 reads CASSYDGRGEKLFF. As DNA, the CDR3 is TGTGCCAGCAGCTACGACGGCCGTGGTGAAAAACTGTTTTTT.